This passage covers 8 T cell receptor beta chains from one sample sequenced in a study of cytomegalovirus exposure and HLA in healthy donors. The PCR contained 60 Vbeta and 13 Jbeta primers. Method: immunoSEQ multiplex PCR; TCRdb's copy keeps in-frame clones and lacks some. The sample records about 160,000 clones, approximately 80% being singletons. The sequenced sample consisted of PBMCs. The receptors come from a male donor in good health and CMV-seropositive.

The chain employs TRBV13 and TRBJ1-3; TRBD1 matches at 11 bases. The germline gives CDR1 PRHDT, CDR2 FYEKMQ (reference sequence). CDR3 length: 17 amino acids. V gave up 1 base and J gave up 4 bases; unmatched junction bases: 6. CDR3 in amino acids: CASSLVAGQGVGNTIYF. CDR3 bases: TGTGCCAGCAGCTTAGTTGCGGGACAGGGGGTCGGAAACACCATATATTTT. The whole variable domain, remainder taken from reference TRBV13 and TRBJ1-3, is AAGVIQSPRHLIKEKRETATLKCYPIPRHDTVYWYQQGPGQDPQFLISFYEKMQSDKGSIPDRFSAQQFSDYHSELNMSSLELGDSALYFCASSLVAGQGVGNTIYFGEGSWLTVV.

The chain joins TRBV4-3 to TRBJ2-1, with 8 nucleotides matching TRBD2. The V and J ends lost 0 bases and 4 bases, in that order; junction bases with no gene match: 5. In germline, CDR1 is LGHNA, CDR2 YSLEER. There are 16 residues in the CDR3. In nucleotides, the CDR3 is TGCGCCAGCAGCCAAGATACGAGCGGGAGATACAATGAGCAGTTCTTC. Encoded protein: CASSQDTSGRYNEQFF.

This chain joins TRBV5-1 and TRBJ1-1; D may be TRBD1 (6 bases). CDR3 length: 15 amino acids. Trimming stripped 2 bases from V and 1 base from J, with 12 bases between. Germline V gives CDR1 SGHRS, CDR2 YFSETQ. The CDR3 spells CASSLSGQPNTEAFF. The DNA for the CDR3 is TGCGCCAGCAGCTTAAGTGGACAGCCGAACACTGAAGCTTTCTTT.

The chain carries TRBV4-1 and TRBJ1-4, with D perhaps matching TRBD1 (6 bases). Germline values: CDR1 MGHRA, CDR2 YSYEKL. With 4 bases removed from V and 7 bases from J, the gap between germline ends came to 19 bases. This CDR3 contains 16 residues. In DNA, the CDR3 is TGCGCCAGCAGCCCTCAACCTCGGGGGGCGCCTGAAAAACTGTTTTTT. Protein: CASSPQPRGAPEKLFF.

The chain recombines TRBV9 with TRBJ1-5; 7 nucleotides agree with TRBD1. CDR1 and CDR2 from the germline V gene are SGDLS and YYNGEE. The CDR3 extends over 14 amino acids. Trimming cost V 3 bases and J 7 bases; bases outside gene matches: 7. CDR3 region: CASSEGGAGQPQHF. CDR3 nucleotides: TGTGCCAGCAGCGAAGGGGGCGCAGGGCAGCCCCAGCATTTT.

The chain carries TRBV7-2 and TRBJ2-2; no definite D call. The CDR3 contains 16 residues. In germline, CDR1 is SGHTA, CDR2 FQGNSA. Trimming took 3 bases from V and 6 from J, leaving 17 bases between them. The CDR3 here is CASSFRWLDGSGELFF. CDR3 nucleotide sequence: TGTGCCAGCAGCTTTCGGTGGCTAGACGGGTCCGGGGAGCTGTTTTTT.

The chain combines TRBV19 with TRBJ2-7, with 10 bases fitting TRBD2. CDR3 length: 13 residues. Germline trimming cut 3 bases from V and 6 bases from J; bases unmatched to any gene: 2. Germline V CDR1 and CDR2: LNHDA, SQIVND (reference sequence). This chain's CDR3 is CASSIEREGEQYF. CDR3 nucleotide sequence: TGTGCCAGTAGTATTGAGCGGGAGGGCGAGCAGTACTTC.

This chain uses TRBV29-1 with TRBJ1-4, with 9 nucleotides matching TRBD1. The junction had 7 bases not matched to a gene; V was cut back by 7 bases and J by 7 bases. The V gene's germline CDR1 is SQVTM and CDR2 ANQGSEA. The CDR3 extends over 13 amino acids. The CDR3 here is CSGTGGESEKLFF. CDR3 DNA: TGCAGCGGAACAGGGGGCGAGAGTGAAAAACTGTTTTTT.